What follows are 11 T cell receptor beta chains derived from one specimen sequenced in a study of blood T cells in healthy people across ages (dated by TCRdb to 2014 to 2015). The library was generated by 5' RACE. The data were produced on an Illumina HiSeq 2500. The second PCR ran for about 7 to 11 cycles and used a J-beta primer mix along with a sample-barcoded 5' primer. Using fastp trimming at Q25 and MiXCR clonotype assembly, TCRdb reanalyzed the public sequencing data and kept in-frame beta chains. Rows with a matching CDR3 protein are joined into one entry that keeps the most common DNA and genes. Present in this sample are some 1,000,000 distinct CDR3 sequences, roughly 24% of which were seen just once. The ten largest make up approximately 0.7% of the sample. These data were also reused for a study on T cells of mothers and their children.

Sequencing input: blood. The source is a girl aged 2-10 years in good health.

The chain employs TRBV5-1 and TRBJ2-7; 14 bases fit TRBD2. The CDR3 sequence is 16 residues long. J gave up 4 bases and V 0 bases, and 3 bases lay outside the gene matches. CDR1 is SGHRS and CDR2 is YFSETQ in the germline V gene. The CDR3 nucleotides read TGCGCCAGCAGCTTGGAGGGACTAGCGGGGGTTTACGAGCAGTACTTC. Encoded protein: CASSLEGLAGVYEQYF. Together with reference TRBV5-1 and TRBJ2-7, the CDR3 gives the full variable domain: KAGVTQTPRYLIKTRGQQVTLSCSPISGHRSVSWYQQTPGQGLQFLFEYFSETQRNKGNFPGRFSGRQFSNSRSEMNVSTLELGDSALYLCASSLEGLAGVYEQYFGPGTRLTVT.

In its sample, this clonotype was seen a few times. The chain links TRBV7-9 to TRBJ1-5, with a weak D call TRBD1 (5 bases). The germline V gene has CDR1 SEHNR and CDR2 FQNEAQ (reference sequence). V lost 5 bases, J lost 4 bases, and 12 bases lay in between. This CDR3 is built from 14 residues. DNA for the CDR3: TGTGCCAGCAGCGGGACCTCAATTAATCAGCCCCAGCATTTT. This codes for CASSGTSINQPQHF.

There are a few counts of this clonotype. Sequence at one end of the junction differs from germline and may be a read error. The V call is TRBV29-1, the J call TRBJ2-5, with 10 bases fitting TRBD2. Germline V gives CDR1 SQVTM, CDR2 ANQGSEA. The length of the CDR3 is 15 residues. CDR3 bases: TGCAGCGTTGAATCCGATGGACTAGCGGAAGAGGCCCAGTACTTC. It codes for CSVESDGLAEEAQYF.

The table lists this clonotype with a few counts. The rearrangement joins TRBV4-1 to TRBJ1-5; TRBD1 matches 7 bases. Germline trimming cut 0 bases from V and 3 bases from J; bases unmatched to any gene: 5. The CDR3 is 16 residues long. Germline V gene data show CDR1 as MGHRA and CDR2 as YSYEKL. The DNA of the CDR3 is TGCGCCAGCAGCCAAGATCGGCAGGGGGTCAATCAGCCCCAGCATTTT. Translation gives CASSQDRQGVNQPQHF.

This clonotype was seen repeatedly, ten times or more. The gene calls are TRBV20-1 and TRBJ1-1; D unclear. The germline V gene has CDR1 DFQATT and CDR2 SNEGSKA (reference sequence). The CDR3 extends over 14 amino acids. V was cut by 1 base and J by 4 bases, with 13 bases left in between. The CDR3 loop reads CSARGVGMGTEAFF. The DNA of the CDR3 is TGCAGTGCTAGAGGGGTTGGGATGGGCACTGAAGCTTTCTTT.

This clonotype occurred a few times. The conserved final phenylalanine or tryptophan is absent from the CDR3, which likely points to a read error. The rearrangement joins TRBV20-1 to TRBJ1-1; maybe TRBD1 (5 bases). V was shortened by 5 bases and J by 2 bases, with 18 bases between the two germline ends. The CDR3 is 15 amino acids. Germline V gene lookup returns CDR1 DFQATT and CDR2 SNEGSKA (reference sequence). The CDR3 here is CSAHLTDSINTEAFI. CDR3 nucleotide sequence: TGCAGTGCTCACCTGACAGACTCGATAAACACTGAAGCTTTCATT.

This chain joins TRBV11-2 and TRBJ2-5; maybe TRBD1 (5 bases). The DNA end favors TRBJ2-7, so the J call may be wrong. The CDR3 extends over 14 amino acids. CDR1 is SGHAT, CDR2 FQNNGV, per germline. CDR3 in DNA: TGTGCCAGCAGCTCAAGGGGCCACTCCTACGAGCAGTACTTC. Its protein is CASSSRGHSYEQYF.

This clonotype has a handful of counts. This sequence joins TRBV29-1 and TRBJ1-2; D not certain. The CDR3 contains 12 residues. Germline V gene lookup returns CDR1 SQVTM and CDR2 ANQGSEA. V was cut by 3 bases and J by 1 base, with 6 bases left in between. This CDR3 is CSVDDVNYGYTF. CDR3 in DNA: TGCAGCGTTGACGACGTTAACTATGGCTACACCTTC. The full variable domain, its missing parts supplied by reference TRBV29-1 and TRBJ1-2, is SAVISQKPSRDICQRGTSLTIQCQVDSQVTMMFWYRQQPGQSLTLIATANQGSEATYESGFVIDKFPISRPNLTFSTLTVSNMSPEDSSIYLCSVDDVNYGYTFGSGTRLTVV.

CDR3 loop: CSVGVGAEAFF. The DNA of the CDR3 is TGCAGCGTTGGGGTAGGGGCTGAAGCTTTCTTT. This chain links TRBV29-1 with TRBJ1-1, with D maybe TRBD1 (5 bases). The length of the CDR3 is 11 residues. Germline V lookup: CDR1 SQVTM, CDR2 ANQGSEA. Trimming left V 4 bases short and J 6 bases short, with 9 bases between.

The rearrangement joins TRBV7-9 to TRBJ2-1, with a weak D call TRBD1 (6 bases). V was trimmed by 5 bases and J by 10 bases, leaving 27 bases between them. There are 17 residues in the CDR3. Germline V gene data show CDR1 as SEHNR and CDR2 as FQNEAQ (reference sequence). The CDR3 DNA reads as TGTGCCAGCAGCCAACGTGGGGAGTCGACAGGCTTCCACGAGCAGTTCTTC. Translating it yields CASSQRGESTGFHEQFF.

V and J are TRBV7-2 and TRBJ2-5, with 7 bases lining up with TRBD2. J was trimmed by 1 base and V by 0 bases; bases with no gene match: 8. CDR3 size: 17 residues. Germline V gene sequence: CDR1 SGHTA, CDR2 FQGNSA. The CDR3 protein is CASSLAPQGGFQETQYF. Written as DNA, the CDR3 is TGTGCCAGCAGCTTAGCGCCCCAGGGAGGGTTCCAAGAGACCCAGTACTTC.